The 11 T cell receptor beta chains in this list originate from one sample, sequenced in a study of cytomegalovirus exposure and HLA in healthy donors. This table comes from immunoSEQ multiplex PCR, and its TCRdb copy is limited to in-frame clones, with some not included. The sample contains roughly 150,000 clones, roughly 91% of which appear only once. Sequencing used PBMCs. The receptors here all came from a woman aged 18-30 years in good health and CMV-seropositive.

The chain couples TRBV11-1 to TRBJ2-5, with 11 nucleotides matching TRBD2. There are 17 residues in the CDR3. Trimming cost V 1 base and J 1 base; bases outside gene matches: 5. The germline V gene encodes CDR1 SGHAT and CDR2 FQDESV (reference sequence). CDR3 region: CASSLVALAGGQETQYF. As DNA, the CDR3 is TGTGCCAGCAGCTTAGTGGCCCTAGCGGGGGGCCAAGAGACCCAGTACTTC.

This rearrangement joins TRBV9 to TRBJ2-7; D possibly corresponds to TRBD2 (5 bases). The ends were cut back, 5 bases at V and 5 bases at J, with 17 bases in the middle. The CDR3 length is 14 residues. CDR1 and CDR2 from the germline V gene are SGDLS and YYNGEE. In nucleotides, the CDR3 is TGTGCCAGCAGTACCTGGGGAGTTGGGGACGAGCAGTACTTC. It translates to CASSTWGVGDEQYF.

The V and J genes are TRBV2 and TRBJ1-5, with TRBD1 matching over 11 bases. CDR1 and CDR2 from the germline V gene are SNHLY and FYNNEI. There are 15 residues in the CDR3. J gave up 5 bases and V 5 bases, and 5 bases lay outside the gene matches. CDR3 in DNA: TGTGCCAGCAGTCCGGGACAGGGGGTTCATCAGCCCCAGCATTTT. It is translated as CASSPGQGVHQPQHF.

The genes are TRBV28 and TRBJ1-5; D perhaps matches TRBD1 (5 bases). CDR1 and CDR2 from the germline V gene are MDHEN and SYDVKM. V shed 6 bases and J shed 9 bases, with 15 bases lying between them. The CDR3 sequence is 13 residues long. In nucleotides, the CDR3 is TGTGCCAGCAGCCTGGGAGGGGTACGGCCCCAGCATTTT. Translation: CASSLGGVRPQHF.

The chain has TRBV27 and TRBJ2-5, with D perhaps TRBD1 (5 bases). Trimming took off 6 bases at V and 5 bases at J, with 13 bases between the two ends. Germline V lookup: CDR1 MNHEY, CDR2 SMNVEV (reference sequence). CDR3 length: 13 residues. This CDR3 reads CASRLQGRETQYF. DNA for the CDR3: TGTGCCAGCAGACTCCAGGGCAGGGAGACCCAGTACTTC.

This clone was seen a few times. This chain connects TRBV2 to TRBJ2-3; TRBD2 matches at 10 bases. This CDR3 comprises 15 residues. J gave up 6 bases and V 8 bases, and 11 bases lay outside the gene matches. Germline V CDR1 and CDR2: SNHLY, FYNNEI. CDR3 DNA: TGTGCCAGCTTACCTTGGACTAGCGGAGGGGATACGCAGTATTTT. It translates to CASLPWTSGGDTQYF.

This sequence joins TRBV6-1 and TRBJ2-1; a weak D match, TRBD2 (5 bases). The CDR3 extends over 13 amino acids. Per germline, CDR1 MNHNS and CDR2 SASEGT. V was cut by 6 bases and J by 6 bases, with 12 bases left in between. CDR3 DNA: TGTGCCAGCAGAGCGGACCCTTTCAATGAGCAGTTCTTC. It encodes CASRADPFNEQFF.

The chain employs TRBV9 and TRBJ2-7; no definite D call. This CDR3 has 14 residues. V lost 4 bases and J lost 3, with 14 bases in between. Germline CDR1 is SGDLS and CDR2 is YYNGEE. This chain's CDR3 is CASSSGATNYEQYF. In DNA form, the CDR3 reads TGTGCCAGCAGCTCCGGCGCCACTAACTACGAGCAGTACTTC.

The chain carries TRBV6-5 and TRBJ2-6; D remains ambiguous. The germline gives CDR1 MNHEY, CDR2 SVGAGI. The CDR3 loop spans 14 amino acids. The ends were cut back, 5 bases at V and 4 bases at J, with 9 bases in the middle. The CDR3 loop is CASSPFAGANVLTF. Written as DNA, the CDR3 is TGTGCCAGCAGTCCCTTTGCGGGGGCCAACGTCCTGACTTTC.

This chain joins TRBV27 and TRBJ1-3, with TRBD1 as a possible D gene (5 bases). Germline CDR1 is MNHEY and CDR2 is SMNVEV (reference sequence). The CDR3 covers 16 residues. V dropped 8 bases and J dropped 0 bases, with 17 bases sitting between them. The CDR3 spells CASSRTGSFSGNTIYF. Written as DNA, the CDR3 is TGTGCCAGCTCGAGAACAGGTTCCTTCTCTGGAAACACCATATATTTT.

V is TRBV29-1 and J is TRBJ2-5; perhaps TRBD2 as D (5 bases). This CDR3 region has 11 residues. V was clipped by 3 bases and J by 7 bases, with 9 bases between them. Germline V lookup: CDR1 SQVTM, CDR2 ANQGSEA. The CDR3 loop is CSVDEAATQYF. In DNA form, the CDR3 reads TGCAGCGTTGATGAAGCGGCGACCCAGTACTTC.